This T cell receptor (beta chain) was obtained from a study of cytomegalovirus exposure and HLA in healthy donors. Overall study: Earlier findings included approximately 120 million unique TCR beta sequences obtained from about 179 million T cells.

A single count supports this clone. The target antigen is unknown. Notes on the study in general: Cytomegalovirus-associated TCR beta chains were listed, numbering 164.

The CDR3 length is 16 residues. Germline CDR1 is SGHDT and CDR2 is YYEEEE. The V end lost 2 bases, the J end lost 2 bases, and 16 bases lay between the germline ends. Use of 60 Vbeta and 13 Jbeta primers characterized the PCR. TCRdb's copy holds only in-frame clones and misses some; the assay was immunoSEQ multiplex PCR. The sample holds around 90,000 clones; around nine tenths are singletons and the top ten take 8% to 10%. Sequenced: PBMCs. This sequence joins TRBV5-6 and TRBJ2-5, with D possibly matching TRBD2 (5 bases). The source is a man aged 30 to 45 in good health and CMV-seropositive. DNA of the CDR3: TGTGCCAGCAGCTTTCTAGGTGCCAGGACTCAAGAGACCCAGTACTTC. Translation: CASSFLGARTQETQYF.